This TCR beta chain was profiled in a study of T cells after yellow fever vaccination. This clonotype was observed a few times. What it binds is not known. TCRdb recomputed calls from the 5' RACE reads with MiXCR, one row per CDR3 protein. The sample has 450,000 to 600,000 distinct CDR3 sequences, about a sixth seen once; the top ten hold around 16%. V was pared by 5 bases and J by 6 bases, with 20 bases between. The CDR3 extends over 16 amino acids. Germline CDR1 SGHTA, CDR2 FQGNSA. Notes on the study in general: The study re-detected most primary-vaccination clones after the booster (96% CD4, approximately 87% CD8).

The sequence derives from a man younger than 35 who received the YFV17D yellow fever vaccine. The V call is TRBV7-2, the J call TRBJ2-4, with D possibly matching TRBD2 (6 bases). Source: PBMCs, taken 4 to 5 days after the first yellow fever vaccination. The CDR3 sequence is CASSPKVPAGGNIQYF. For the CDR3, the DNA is TGTGCCAGCAGCCCGAAGGTCCCTGCCGGGGGAAACATTCAGTACTTC.